This is a list of T cell receptor beta chains from one sample in a study of PD-L1 blockade in urothelial cancer. Using immunoSEQ multiplex PCR, the repertoire was profiled, and TCRdb retains in-frame clones only, with some absent. Of about 100,000 clones listed, under 85% are singletons. The specimen comprised PBMCs, sampled around atezolizumab (anti-PD-L1) treatment. The receptors come from a man aged 45 to 65 with urothelial cancer. The CDR3 runs from the conserved cysteine through the conserved F or W.

v_gene: TRBV7-8
CDR3aa: CASSWDRGEQPQHF

v_gene: TRBV9
CDR3aa: CASSAASGSDTQYF

v_gene: TRBV2
CDR3aa: CASSDGSGRYNEQFF

v_gene: TRBV30
CDR3aa: CAWSVRIAGNNEQFF

v_gene: TRBV9
CDR3aa: CASSLDGSLPGETQYF

v_gene: TRBV27
CDR3aa: CASSSTGGTRFYEQYF

v_gene: TRBV28
CDR3aa: CASIRQGNEAFF

v_gene: TRBV7-9
CDR3aa: CASRGSEGAEISYEQYF

v_gene: TRBV6-5
CDR3aa: CASSPDSSAYEQYF

v_gene: TRBV28
CDR3aa: CASRGLAGGPSYNEQFF

v_gene: TRBV28
CDR3aa: CASGTSGIPTDTQYF

v_gene: TRBV28
CDR3aa: CASREHSGTLNQPQHF

v_gene: TRBV18
CDR3aa: CASSPVQSHEKLFF

v_gene: TRBV28
CDR3aa: CASSWLEETQYF

v_gene: TRBV28
CDR3aa: CASSFRTGYEQYF

v_gene: TRBV5-1
CDR3aa: CASKPLTGGRETQYF

v_gene: TRBV5-1
CDR3aa: CASSLGGGVYEQYF

v_gene: TRBV7-2
CDR3aa: CASSLAVTSASYEQYF

v_gene: TRBV5-6
CDR3aa: CASSLTTGTPRTQYF

v_gene: TRBV25-1
CDR3aa: CASSDGNRYGYTF

v_gene: TRBV18
CDR3aa: CASSPASGRAPLYEQYF

v_gene: TRBV6-5
CDR3aa: CASSQRTSGRGEQFF

v_gene: TRBV6-5
CDR3aa: CASSYWTGPTDTQYF

v_gene: TRBV28
CDR3aa: CATRSSGNTIYF

v_gene: TRBV28
CDR3aa: CASSPGTSGILEQYF

v_gene: TRBV9
CDR3aa: CASSPRGPGNTGELFF

v_gene: TRBV28
CDR3aa: CASSLSDRETYEQYF

v_gene: TRBV25-1
CDR3aa: CASSELGTGWNQPQHF

v_gene: TRBV27
CDR3aa: CASSQYSGSSTDTQYF

v_gene: TRBV6-1
CDR3aa: CASMQYQETQYF

v_gene: TRBV27
CDR3aa: CASSLFGTGANYGYTF

v_gene: TRBV7-6
CDR3aa: CASSSGFQGISTDTQYF

v_gene: TRBV5-4
CDR3aa: CASSSHTAEAFF

v_gene: TRBV18
CDR3aa: CASSPRQGDEKLFF

v_gene: TRBV6-1
CDR3aa: CASSDRDRGHEQFF

v_gene: TRBV19
CDR3aa: CASSGHLVATNEKLFF

v_gene: TRBV7-2
CDR3aa: CASSLLGFQGGDKNIQYF

v_gene: TRBV20-1
CDR3aa: CSAPQDTQYF

v_gene: TRBV6-5
CDR3aa: CASSRDYSNQPQHF

v_gene: TRBV18
CDR3aa: CASSPIATSYNEQFF

v_gene: TRBV30
CDR3aa: CAWEPGTSGRVYEQYF

v_gene: TRBV28
CDR3aa: CASSWTGFEQYF

v_gene: TRBV6-4
CDR3aa: CASSGGRGDYEQYF

v_gene: TRBV5-1
CDR3aa: CASSLDRAHTGELFF

v_gene: TRBV6-1
CDR3aa: CASSEAKYMNTEAFF

v_gene: TRBV5-6
CDR3aa: CASSATSGPYNEQFF

v_gene: TRBV27
CDR3aa: CASSILGTGRDNEQFF

v_gene: TRBV19
CDR3aa: CASSIGMGTGYYGYTF

v_gene: TRBV5-4
CDR3aa: CASSLNNEKLFF

v_gene: TRBV6-1
CDR3aa: CAGAGGGNDEKLFF

v_gene: TRBV5-1
CDR3aa: CASSLATGANTGELFF

v_gene: TRBV27
CDR3aa: CASSVYSGEGRDNEQFF

v_gene: TRBV19
CDR3aa: CASSIGAGMSSGANVLTF

v_gene: TRBV28
CDR3aa: CASSLGGGEAFF

v_gene: TRBV7-9
CDR3aa: CASSQWRAHAPYTEAFF

v_gene: TRBV10-3
CDR3aa: CAISELGYTF